This TCR beta chain was observed in a study of identical twins. TCRdb processed the 5' RACE reads anew with MiXCR; each CDR3 protein has one entry. Of 640,000 or so distinct CDR3 sequences detected, around 6% appear once; the ten largest clones hold 1.5% to 2%. Points from the study as a whole: For cord blood, abundant beta clonotypes had fewer insertions, unlike memory repertoires, which showed none.

Germline V lookup: CDR1 MDHEN, CDR2 SYDVKM. Trimming pared 6 bases from V and 8 bases from J, leaving 13 bases between. The CDR3 runs 13 residues. This clonotype appeared many times. Antigen specificity is unknown. Sequencing input: naive T cells sorted from blood. The chain recombines TRBV28 with TRBJ2-2, with TRBD1 as a possible D gene (6 bases). The sequence derives from a man between 18 and 35 years old in good health. The CDR3 region is CASSSGVPGELFF. As DNA, the CDR3 is TGTGCCAGCAGCTCAGGGGTTCCAGGGGAGCTGTTTTTT. The complete variable domain, with remaining parts taken from reference TRBV28 and TRBJ2-2, reads DVKVTQSSRYLVKRTGEKVFLECVQDMDHENMFWYRQDPGLGLRLIYFSYDVKMKEKGDIPEGYSVSREKKERFSLILESASTNQTSMYLCASSSGVPGELFFGEGSRLTVL.